The rows below give T cell receptor beta chains drawn from one sample of a study of blood T cell repertoires in COVID-19. The data were produced by immunoSEQ multiplex PCR, yet TCRdb's version contains in-frame clones alone and is incomplete. This sample has around 230,000 clones, with 70% to 90% found just once. Sequenced input: PBMCs or T cells enriched from blood (not recorded which). The receptors here all came from a woman aged 40 to 55 with acute COVID-19. Each CDR3 is given with its conserved first and last residue. Rows give clone size only sometimes, using once, few, many, or a class for an expanded clone.

j_gene | abundance | v_gene | CDR3aa
TRBJ1-5 | . | TRBV18 | CASSPTLRGGGNQPQHF
TRBJ1-1 | . | TRBV4-3 | CASSQGGGWPEAFF
TRBJ1-1 | . | TRBV11-2 | CASSGHLNTEAFF
TRBJ2-3 | . | TRBV7-2 | CASTPPEGFTQYF
TRBJ1-5 | . | TRBV7-8 | CASSFDRGSNQPQHF
TRBJ2-2 | . | TRBV6-6 | CASRRLGQGAGELFF
TRBJ1-2 | . | TRBV7-2 | CASSPQSGDGYTF
TRBJ1-5 | . | TRBV12-3/TRBV12-4 | CASSFIGGQPQHF
TRBJ2-1 | . | TRBV11-3 | CASSLALSSSYNEQFF
TRBJ1-2 | once | TRBV6-5 | CASRVPGSYGYTF
TRBJ1-2 | . | TRBV20-1 | CSASTRGRGYTF
TRBJ1-1 | . | TRBV5-5 | CASRSGNTEAFF
TRBJ2-3 | . | TRBV11-2 | CASSFGVSGWGTDTQYF
TRBJ1-6 | . | TRBV7-2 | CASRGPTVYNSPLHF
TRBJ2-5 | . | TRBV6-5 | CASGTRLPETQYF
TRBJ1-2 | . | TRBV30 | CAWSVRTGGNYGYTF
TRBJ2-2 | . | TRBV24-1 | CATSAGGLAGSGELFF
TRBJ1-5 | . | TRBV6-6 | CASSPGTGGFQPQHF
TRBJ1-6 | . | TRBV24-1 | CATSELIVRGRSYNSPLHF
TRBJ2-7 | . | TRBV7-8 | CASRPGGASEQYF
TRBJ1-1 | . | TRBV18 | CASSPLGSEGAFF
TRBJ2-1 | . | TRBV25-1 | CASSERESSYNEQFF
TRBJ2-7 | . | TRBV5-1 | CASSLDQGPSYEQYF
TRBJ2-1 | . | TRBV5-1 | CASSIVAGGNKGEQFF
TRBJ2-2 | . | TRBV24-1 | CATSDQGLAGGPDTGELFF
TRBJ2-1 | once | TRBV24-1 | CATSGTGTVGQFF
TRBJ1-2 | . | TRBV30 | CAWGTGAPRGYTF
TRBJ2-3 | . | TRBV10-3 | CAIKQGVADTQYF
TRBJ2-1 | . | TRBV10-1 | CASSAGLAGGHEQFF
TRBJ2-7 | . | TRBV5-6 | CASSLGQGNYEQYF
TRBJ1-1 | . | TRBV9 | CASSVGDRESMNTEAFF
TRBJ1-5 | . | TRBV4-3 | CASSQGQRRNQPQHF
TRBJ2-1 | once | TRBV5-1 | CPSSFGGLAGGPYNEQFF
TRBJ1-2 | once | TRBV19 | CASIIRRGALYGYTF
TRBJ2-5 | . | TRBV25-1 | CASTFGLGGTQYF
TRBJ2-1 | . | TRBV24-1 | CATSSYPGLAGSGGNEQFF
TRBJ1-2 | . | TRBV7-2 | CASSLGGLNYGYTF
TRBJ1-5 | . | TRBV4-2 | CASSQIPLGDTSNQPQHF
TRBJ2-1 | . | TRBV7-6 | CASSPSGLAGGSEQFF
TRBJ2-1 | once | TRBV30 | CAWSRDSNEQFF
TRBJ2-7 | . | TRBV6-2/TRBV6-3 | CASSYVGGREQYF
TRBJ1-1 | once | TRBV7-8 | CASSLRGQGRRAFF
TRBJ1-2 | . | TRBV30 | CAWTLDRSYGYTF
TRBJ2-2 | . | TRBV12-5 | CASGFGGTDKELFF
TRBJ2-2 | few | TRBV27 | CASSFGDRRSTGELFF
TRBJ2-2 | . | TRBV2 | CATARLAGNTGELFF
TRBJ1-4 | few | TRBV6-1 | CASSEAPTGGISNEKLFF
TRBJ2-3 | medium-sized | TRBV9 | CASSVEGANGDTQYF
TRBJ1-4 | . | TRBV5-6 | CASRSAGTGAQKLFF